In this sample, the clone carrying this T cell receptor (beta chain) turned up a few times. Its antigen remains unidentified. Constant-segment primers were used for 5'RACE, and the resulting TCR alpha and TCR beta cDNA libraries carried sample barcodes and UMIs. Via MiXCR, TCRdb re-called the 5' RACE reads, giving one row per CDR3 protein. The profile shows more than 110,000 distinct CDR3 sequences, around 15% of them singletons. The source of the sample is a study of T-cell memory formation after mild COVID-19. Study-wide results and caveats: Later expanders leaned toward CD4+, whereas clones contracting from day 15 to 85 were balanced CD4/CD8.

The origin of this receptor is an adult woman who had mild COVID-19 (a few samples of this study predate the infection). Cell type and time point are not known. The sequencing sample was made of PBMCs or a T cell subset sorted from them (not recorded which).

The CDR3 DNA follows: TGTGCCAGCAAGGGGGACTACACTTCCACAGATACGCAGTATTTT. It translates to CASKGDYTSTDTQYF. The chain uses TRBV12-3 or TRBV12-4 and TRBJ2-3; maybe TRBD2 (7 bases). The germline V and J ends were trimmed by 7 bases and 2 bases, with 16 bases remaining between them. The CDR3 runs 15 residues.